Listed here is a single T cell receptor (beta chain). What it binds is unknown. This sample was taken from a study of Ad26.COV2.S vaccination and SARS-CoV-2 variants. CDR1 and CDR2 from the germline V gene are SNHLY and FYNNEI. Trimming took 9 bases from V and 5 from J, leaving 10 bases between them. The CDR3 runs 11 residues. Study-wide findings and caveats: Total T cell responses may have been underestimated by the TCR breadth and depth analyses. Vaccinated and placebo-treated recipients had similar non-spike TCR breadth.

The method was immunoSEQ multiplex PCR; TCRdb's version includes in-frame clones alone and lacks a portion of them. The sample records 380,000 or so clones, 75% to 90% being singletons. Treatment reported: 15 to 20 received Ad26.COV2.S at low or high dose, single or two shots; 5 received placebo; per-sample allocation not given. Sample collection was performed on day 63 after the first vaccine or placebo injection. Adults aged 18-55 years in Boston included the donor. The TCR sequence derives from a person between 18 and 60 years old who received the Ad26.COV2.S COVID-19 vaccine or a placebo. The chain combines TRBV2 with TRBJ1-2; a possible D gene is TRBD1 (6 bases). Specimen: peripheral blood, collected in a trial of Ad26.COV2.S vaccine versus placebo. CDR3 region: CARQDRYGYTF. CDR3 in DNA: TGTGCCAGACAGGACAGATATGGCTACACCTTC. The complete variable domain, with remaining parts taken from reference TRBV2 and TRBJ1-2, reads EPEVTQTPSHQVTQMGQEVILRCVPISNHLYFYWYRQILGQKVEFLVSFYNNEISEKSEIFDDQFSVERPDGSNFTLKIRSTKLEDSAMYFCARQDRYGYTFGSGTRLTVV.